This T cell receptor (beta chain) was observed in a study of cytomegalovirus exposure and HLA in healthy donors. Some clones are missing from TCRdb's copy, which holds only in-frame ones; the method was immunoSEQ multiplex PCR. The sample holds over 150,000 clones, about 90% seen once. These donors were members of the approximately 110-subject validation cohort, a group separate from the approximately 670-subject first cohort. In regard to this clone: Its antigen remains unidentified.

Study observations and caveats: The dataset shows that most TCR sequences were rare, while some public TCRs occurred in many donors.

This CDR3 is 13 amino acids long. The sequenced material came from PBMCs. V usage is TRBV7-5 and J usage is TRBJ1-2. TRBV7-5 is recorded as a pseudogene. The clonotype was recovered from a woman younger than 35 in good health and CMV-seropositive. CDR3: CVRSHVGGYGYTF. Here the CDR3 DNA reads TGTGTCAGAAGCCACGTCGGGGGCTATGGCTACACCTTC.